This T cell receptor (beta chain) was sequenced for a study of OX40 agonist ivuxolimab in advanced cancers. Germline V gene lookup returns CDR1 SGHAT and CDR2 FQNNGV. The junction had 3 bases not matched to a gene; V was cut back by 0 bases and J by 7 bases. The CDR3 consists of 14 residues. Assay: immunoSEQ multiplex PCR; the TCRdb copy retains only in-frame clones and omits some. The table shows almost 35,000 clones, with 70% to 80% occurring only once. The V and J genes are TRBV11-2 and TRBJ1-2; the match to TRBD1 covers 9 bases. The specimen comprised CD4+ or CD8+ T cells sorted from blood, sampled in a trial of the OX40 agonist ivuxolimab. The clonotype comes from an adult with an advanced solid tumor such as melanoma, head and neck, liver or kidney cancer. The CDR3 loop reads CASSLDGTGFGYTF. The CDR3 DNA follows: TGTGCCAGCAGCTTAGATGGGACAGGGTTTGGCTACACCTTC.